This record covers a single T cell receptor (beta chain). This clonotype was seen a handful of times. Its antigen remains undetermined. Because the CDR3's place on the DNA is in doubt, the DNA is left out and the CDR3 is given as listed by TCRdb. The data derive from a study of patients and donors after allogeneic stem cell transplantation (dated by TCRdb to the early 2020s). According to the germline V gene, CDR1 reads SGHDT and CDR2 reads YYEEEE. The CDR3 spans 15 residues, from the cysteine through the phenylalanine. Libraries were prepared through RT-PCR. Reads for this sample came from a NextSeq 550. TCRdb itself trimmed the public reads at Q25 with fastp, ran MiXCR and retained productive beta chains. Each CDR3 protein appears once, grouped with its most common genes and DNA. The sample yields under 95,000 distinct CDR3 sequences; about 5% were counted once. Together, the top ten hold 2.6% of the sample.

The V and J segments used are TRBV5-6 and TRBJ1-5; TRBD1, as called in the table, went unchecked against the DNA. The sample consisted of blood, either unsorted or a sorted T cell fraction (not recorded which). This clonotype was sampled from a human donor who was either an allogeneic HSCT recipient or a stem cell or donor lymphocyte infusion donor (not recorded which). It is not recorded whose cells these are; they may come from a transplant donor. The CDR3 reads as follows: CASSFFGAGNQPQHF.